This TCR beta chain is from a study of chemoradiotherapy in HPV16-positive cancers. Study-wide context: Functional T-cell assays on a couple of HPV16-positive patients' cells defined candidate HPV-specific clones and common TCR motifs.

Produced via immunoSEQ multiplex PCR; TCRdb's table is partial and in-frame only. The data contain some 70,000 clones, 88% of them singletons. Study results and caveats: Candidate HPV-specific clones and E7-related TCR motifs grew in tumor during treatment. Better recurrence-free survival went with HPV-responsive T-cell expansion in HPV16-positive patients. The functional HPV-specific definition rests on just two HPV16-positive patients.

The V end lost 8 bases, the J end lost 7 bases, and 15 bases lay between the germline ends. The CDR3 consists of 14 residues. Germline assignment: CDR1 SGHTA and CDR2 FQGTGA. With respect to this clone: Its antigen remains unidentified.

This TCR derives from a human donor with HPV-associated anogenital cancer. The source material was blood, sampled from a patient who underwent chemoradiotherapy. The chain joins TRBV7-3 to TRBJ1-6, with D possibly being TRBD1 (5 bases). CDR3 amino acids: CASQRQRGNSPLHF. In DNA form, the CDR3 reads TGTGCCAGCCAGAGACAGAGGGGAAATTCACCCCTCCACTTT.